This T cell receptor beta chain was retrieved from a study of T-cell memory formation after mild COVID-19. Study-level findings and limits: Shrinking CD4+ clones resided mostly in CM and EM, and CD8+ ones in EMRA.

The sample holds a few counts of this clonotype. Antigen: not known. Via MiXCR, TCRdb re-called the 5' RACE reads, giving one row per CDR3 protein. The sample yields 110,000 to 150,000 distinct CDR3 sequences, 11% to 15% seen once. The germline V gene encodes CDR1 SQVTM and CDR2 ANQGSEA. With V trimmed by 3 bases and J by 2 bases, 6 bases remained unmatched. The CDR3 consists of 16 residues. The V gene is TRBV29-1, the J gene TRBJ2-1; 11 positions match TRBD2. The source material was PBMCs or a T cell subset sorted from them (not recorded which). The clonotype was recovered from an adult woman who had mild COVID-19 (a few samples of this study predate the infection). Cell type and time point are not known. CDR3 sequence (DNA): TGCAGCGTTGATGCGTCACTAGCGGGGGCCTACAATGAGCAGTTCTTC. Amino acid sequence: CSVDASLAGAYNEQFF.